This record looks at one T cell receptor (beta chain) sequence and its context. V shed 6 bases and J 7 bases; nucleotides not matched to a gene: 21. Germline-derived CDR1 and CDR2 are MDHEN and SYDVKM. The CDR3 totals 19 residues. Profiling relied on immunoSEQ multiplex PCR, and the TCRdb table lists in-frame clones only, not all of them. Seen here are about 150,000 clones, 88% observed once, and the top ten hold 4.1%. These data are taken from a study of radiation and T cells in renal cell carcinoma. Time point defined: baseline pretreatment blood. The sample's treatment: 15 Gy SBRT to primary tumor, nephrectomy 4 weeks later.

The source was blood, collected from a patient whose treatment included radiotherapy and nephrectomy. This chain uses TRBV28 with TRBJ1-2; 12 bases are a match to TRBD1. This clonotype was obtained from a woman between 70 and 85 years old with renal cell carcinoma. The CDR3 nucleotides are TGTGCCAGCAGCCAACCAGGATTCCGGGACAGGGGGCCGATGCGTGGCTACACCTTC. This sequence encodes CASSQPGFRDRGPMRGYTF.